These 14 T cell receptor beta chains share one sample of origin, sequenced in a study of cytomegalovirus exposure and HLA in healthy donors. PCR amplification relied on 60 Vbeta primers (plus 13 Jbeta primers). Measured with immunoSEQ multiplex PCR; TCRdb has only the in-frame clones, and not every one. In the table there are around 100,000 clones, roughly three fifths of which are singletons. Sequenced sample: PBMCs. The receptors were gathered from a man aged 30 to 45 in good health and CMV-seropositive.

The genes are TRBV18 and TRBJ2-7; D is possibly TRBD2 (5 bases). There are 13 residues in the CDR3. V shed 3 bases and J shed 6 bases, with 12 bases lying between them. Germline CDR1 and CDR2: KGHSH and LQKENI. The CDR3 sequence: CASSPRGLAEQYF. The CDR3 bases are TGTGCCAGCTCACCCCGCGGGCTTGCCGAGCAGTACTTC.

This clone was observed a few times. This chain uses TRBV5-1 with TRBJ1-1; 7 positions agree with TRBD1. J lost 8 bases, V lost 5 bases, and 9 bases had no gene match. The length of the CDR3 is 13 residues. CDR1 is SGHRS and CDR2 is YFSETQ in the germline V gene. The CDR3 coding sequence is TGCGCCAGCAGACTAGGACAGGAACGGGAAGCTTTCTTT. The encoded protein is CASRLGQEREAFF.

The V and J genes are TRBV10-3 and TRBJ1-5; 9 bases line up with TRBD1. The trim removed 6 bases at V and 6 bases at J, leaving 6 bases unmatched. The CDR3 contains 14 residues. CDR1 and CDR2 (germline): ENHRY, SYGVKD. This CDR3 reads CAIRGQGSTQPQHF. The CDR3 DNA reads TGTGCCATCAGGGGACAGGGATCGACTCAGCCCCAGCATTTT.

This rearrangement joins TRBV28 to TRBJ2-5; 9 nucleotides agree with TRBD2. The CDR3 is 17 residues long. CDR1 is MDHEN, CDR2 SYDVKM, per germline. The ends lost 4 bases at V and 2 bases at J; junction bases unmatched: 11. As DNA, the CDR3 is TGTGCCAGCAGTTCTGCCGGGAGAGCGGGGGGACAAGAGACCCAGTACTTC. It translates to CASSSAGRAGGQETQYF.

This clone was counted once. The chain combines TRBV7-2 with TRBJ2-7, with 10 bases fitting TRBD1. The junction had 6 bases not matched to a gene; V was cut back by 4 bases and J by 3 bases. The CDR3 loop spans 15 amino acids. Looked up from germline, CDR1 is SGHTA and CDR2 is FQGNSA. The CDR3 spells CASSWAGTGDYEQYF. The CDR3 nucleotides are TGTGCCAGCAGCTGGGCGGGGACAGGGGACTACGAGCAGTACTTC.

V is TRBV29-1 and J is TRBJ1-4; TRBD1 is a possible D gene (6 bases). The CDR3 sequence is 15 residues long. Germline V lookup: CDR1 SQVTM, CDR2 ANQGSEA. Trimming cost V 4 bases and J 3 bases, with 15 bases left between them. The CDR3 loop reads CSVGEAGGPNEKLFF. The CDR3 coding sequence is TGCAGCGTTGGCGAGGCCGGGGGGCCTAATGAAAAACTGTTTTTT.

In this sample, this clone turned up a few times. V usage is TRBV6-1 and J usage is TRBJ2-7; D is possibly TRBD1 (5 bases). Per germline, CDR1 MNHNS and CDR2 SASEGT. The CDR3 totals 14 residues. The V gene lost 8 bases and the J gene lost 0 bases, with 14 bases spanning the gap. The CDR3 DNA is TGTGCCAGCCAGTGGGGCAGCAGCTCCTACGAGCAGTACTTC. Translating gives CASQWGSSSYEQYF.

V is TRBV6-5 and J is TRBJ1-2; 8 bases map to TRBD1. The CDR3 covers 16 residues. Losses at the gene ends were 0 bases for V and 8 bases for J; bases not matched to a gene: 11. Germline V CDR1 and CDR2: MNHEY, SVGAGI. The CDR3 reads CASSYSGSTGGGGYTF. DNA for the CDR3: TGTGCCAGCAGTTACTCGGGGAGTACAGGGGGAGGCGGCTACACCTTC.

The V gene is TRBV19, the J gene TRBJ2-2; 10 bases agree with TRBD2. Unmatched junction bases numbered 4, after V lost 1 base and J lost 5 bases. CDR1 and CDR2 from the germline V gene are LNHDA and SQIVND (reference sequence). CDR3 length: 16 residues. The CDR3 here is CASSIGGLARTGELFF. The CDR3 DNA is TGTGCCAGTAGTATAGGGGGACTAGCGAGGACCGGGGAGCTGTTTTTT.

This clone was counted only a few times. The rearrangement uses TRBV20-1 and TRBJ2-7; the D gene is possibly TRBD1 (5 bases). The CDR3 is 11 residues long. Trimming stripped 3 bases from V and 7 bases from J, with 10 bases between. Germline lookup yields CDR1 DFQATT and CDR2 SNEGSKA (reference sequence). DNA of the CDR3: TGCAGTGCTAGGTTAGGGGTTGAGCAGTACTTC. This encodes CSARLGVEQYF.

The chain couples TRBV6-6 to TRBJ2-7, with D possibly TRBD1 on 6 matching bases. CDR3 length equals 11 residues. Trimming removed 10 bases from V and 3 bases from J, with 10 bases in between. In germline, CDR1 is MNHNY, CDR2 SVGAGI (reference sequence). CDR3 amino acids: CATRTDYEQYF. CDR3 bases: TGTGCCACACGGACAGACTACGAGCAGTACTTC.

V usage is TRBV2 and J usage is TRBJ1-1; TRBD1 might be the D (6 bases). CDR1 and CDR2 (germline): SNHLY, FYNNEI. V was cut by 7 bases and J by 10 bases, with 19 bases left in between. This CDR3 is built from 13 residues. CDR3 sequence reads: CASINRGGPSAFF. CDR3 DNA: TGTGCCAGCATCAACCGGGGGGGCCCCTCAGCTTTCTTT.

About this clone itself: The junction shows a germline mismatch at one end, possibly a read error. The chain uses TRBV7-9 and TRBJ2-1, with D perhaps TRBD2 (5 bases). Germline loops: CDR1 SEHNR, CDR2 FQNEAQ (reference sequence). The length of the CDR3 is 15 residues. Here the CDR3 reads CSSSLGSGGYNEQFF. The CDR3, as DNA: TGTTCCAGCAGCTTAGGCAGCGGCGGGTACAATGAGCAGTTCTTC.

This clone was recorded once. J is TRBJ2-3 and V is TRBV6-5, with D perhaps TRBD2 (6 bases). The CDR3 sequence is 13 residues long. Germline lookup yields CDR1 MNHEY and CDR2 SVGAGI. The CDR3 region has the DNA TGTGCTTCCTGGGGGGACTCCACAGATACGCAGTATTTT. It codes for CASWGDSTDTQYF.